This T cell receptor beta chain comes out of a study of molecular identifiers for immune sequencing clone quantification. Findings of the study overall: Clones exceeding 20 RNA copies carried over 98% of effector molecules but under 1% of naive-cell molecules. Barcode collisions between identical TCR molecules could shrink estimates of highly expanded clone sizes.

For this clonotype: Its antigen is unidentified.

Naive CD8 sequencing libraries were generated from approximately 20,000 to 1,000,000 sorted cells, with 10%, 30% or 50% RNA as input. Naive CD8 T cells were FACS-sorted by CD8+CD4-CCR7+CD45RA+ markers. CDR3 length: 17 residues. Per the germline V gene, CDR1 is DFQATT and CDR2 is SNEGSKA (reference sequence). Trimming removed 0 bases from V and 4 bases from J; junction bases left unmatched: 8. MiXCR, run by TCRdb on the PCR reads, gives a single entry per CDR3 protein. In the table there are hundreds of thousands of distinct CDR3 sequences, approximately 24% of which are singletons. Sequencing input: naive CD8+ T cells from blood, with Jurkat cell RNA spiked in. Subset of the sample: FACS-sorted CD8+CD4-CCR7+CD45RA+ naive T cells. The J gene is TRBJ2-1, the V gene TRBV20-1; 11 bases align to TRBD2. This receptor was identified in a human donor in good health. Some libraries in this study had Jurkat cell RNA spiked in. DNA for the CDR3: TGCAGTGCTAGAGATCCAACTAGCGGGAGATCGTACAATGAGCAGTTCTTC. The encoded protein is CSARDPTSGRSYNEQFF.